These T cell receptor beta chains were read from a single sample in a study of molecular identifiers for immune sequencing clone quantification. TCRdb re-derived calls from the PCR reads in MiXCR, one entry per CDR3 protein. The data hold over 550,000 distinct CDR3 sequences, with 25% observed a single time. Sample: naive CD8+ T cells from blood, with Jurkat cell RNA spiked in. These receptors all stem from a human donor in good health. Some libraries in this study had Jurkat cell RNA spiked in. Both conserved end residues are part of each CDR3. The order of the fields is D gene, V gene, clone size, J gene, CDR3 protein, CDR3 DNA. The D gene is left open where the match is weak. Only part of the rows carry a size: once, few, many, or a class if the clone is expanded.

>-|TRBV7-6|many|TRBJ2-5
CASSSGPGTNERTQYF
TGTGCCAGCAGCTCGGGGCCGGGAACCAACGAGAGGACCCAGTACTTC
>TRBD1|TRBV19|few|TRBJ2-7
CATRDRRSYEQYF
TGTGCCACCCGGGACAGGCGCTCCTACGAGCAGTACTTC
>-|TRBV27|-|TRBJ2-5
CASSIANQETQYF
TGTGCCAGCAGTATCGCGAACCAAGAGACCCAGTACTTC
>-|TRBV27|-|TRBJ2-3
CASPPGPTSTDTQYF
TGTGCCAGCCCCCCGGGGCCCACTAGCACAGATACGCAGTATTTT
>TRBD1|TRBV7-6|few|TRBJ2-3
CASSRFPGQGSDTQYF
TGTGCCAGCAGCCGGTTCCCGGGACAGGGGTCAGATACGCAGTATTTT
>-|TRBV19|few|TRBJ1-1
CASSIYGGLNTEAFF
TGTGCCAGTAGTATTTACGGGGGTCTGAACACTGAAGCTTTCTTT
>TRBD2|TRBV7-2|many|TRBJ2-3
CASSLQRGGPDTQYF
TGTGCCAGCAGCTTACAGCGGGGGGGCCCAGATACGCAGTATTTT
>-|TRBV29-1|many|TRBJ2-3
CSAHRESTDTQYF
TGCAGCGCCCACAGGGAAAGCACAGATACGCAGTATTTT
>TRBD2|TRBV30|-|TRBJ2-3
CAWSYRLAGGTDTQYF
TGTGCCTGGAGCTATCGACTAGCGGGGGGCACAGATACGCAGTATTTT
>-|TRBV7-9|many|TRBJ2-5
CASSLIPQSQETQYF
TGTGCCAGCAGCTTAATCCCACAGAGCCAAGAGACCCAGTACTTC
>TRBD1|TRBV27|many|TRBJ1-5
CASRSGTGGYSNQPQHF
TGTGCCAGCAGGTCCGGGACAGGGGGGTATAGCAATCAGCCCCAGCATTTT
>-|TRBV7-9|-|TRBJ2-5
CASSLDLTGKKTQYF
TGTGCCAGCAGCTTAGACCTAACAGGCAAAAAGACCCAGTACTTC
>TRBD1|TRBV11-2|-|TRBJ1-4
CASRYSTGVGFEKLFF
TGTGCCAGCAGATATAGTACAGGGGTTGGATTTGAAAAACTGTTTTTT
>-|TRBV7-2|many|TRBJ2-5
CASSSRGTGETQYF
TGTGCCAGCAGCTCCCGGGGGACGGGAGAGACCCAGTACTTC
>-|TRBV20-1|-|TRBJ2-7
CGAREASYEQYF
TGCGGTGCTAGAGAGGCCTCCTACGAGCAGTACTTC
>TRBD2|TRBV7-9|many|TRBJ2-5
CASSSTTSGGVQETQYF
TGTGCCAGCAGCTCGACTACTAGCGGGGGGGTCCAAGAGACCCAGTACTTC
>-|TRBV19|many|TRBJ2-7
CASGHLPYEQYF
TGTGCCAGCGGACATCTCCCGTACGAGCAGTACTTC
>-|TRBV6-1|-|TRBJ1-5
CASSEGLVGHQPQHF
TGTGCCAGCAGTGAAGGCCTGGTGGGGCATCAGCCCCAGCATTTT
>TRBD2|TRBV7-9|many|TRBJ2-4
CASSPGAGATKNIQYF
TGTGCCAGCAGCCCCGGTGCGGGAGCGACCAAAAACATTCAGTACTTC
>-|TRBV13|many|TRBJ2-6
CASSSRQPSGANVLTF
TGTGCCAGCAGCTCCAGACAGCCCTCTGGGGCCAACGTCCTGACTTTC
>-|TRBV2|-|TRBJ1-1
CASGDTDAFF
TGTGCGTCAGGGGACACTGATGCTTTCTTT
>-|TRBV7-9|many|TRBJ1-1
CASSSNRVMNTEAFF
TGTGCCAGCAGCTCCAACAGGGTTATGAACACTGAAGCTTTCTTT
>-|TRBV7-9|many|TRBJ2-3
CASSLDTGLSGFEDTQYF
TGTGCCAGCAGCTTAGATACCGGACTATCTGGGTTCGAGGATACGCAGTATTTT
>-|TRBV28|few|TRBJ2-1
CASRKGVYSYNEQFF
TGTGCCAGCAGGAAGGGGGTCTATTCCTACAATGAGCAGTTCTTC
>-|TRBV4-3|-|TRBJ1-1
CASSIRPRTEAFF
TGCGCCAGCAGCATCCGGCCCCGCACTGAAGCTTTCTTT
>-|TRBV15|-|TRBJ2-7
CATSSHGLGYEQYF
TGTGCCACCAGCAGCCATGGGCTAGGGTACGAGCAGTACTTC
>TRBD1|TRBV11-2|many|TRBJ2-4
CASSFPGQGAKNIQYF
TGTGCCAGCAGCTTTCCGGGACAGGGTGCCAAAAACATTCAGTACTTC
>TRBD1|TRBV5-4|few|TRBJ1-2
CASSVGPGTGDYGYTF
TGTGCCAGCAGCGTCGGGCCCGGAACAGGGGACTATGGCTACACCTTC
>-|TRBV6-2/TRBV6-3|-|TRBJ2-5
CASSYLDQETQYF
TGTGCCAGCAGTTACCTCGACCAAGAGACCCAGTACTTC
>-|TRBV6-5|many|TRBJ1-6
CASSYSPGFPGSYNSPLHF
TGTGCCAGCAGTTACTCCCCGGGGTTCCCGGGCTCCTATAATTCACCCCTCCACTTT
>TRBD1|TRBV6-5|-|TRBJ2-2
CANSTSDRASGELFF
TGTGCCAACAGTACATCGGACAGGGCCTCCGGGGAGCTGTTTTTT
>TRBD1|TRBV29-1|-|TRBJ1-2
CSSGTADRGCTF
TGCAGCTCCGGGACAGCCGACAGGGGCTGCACCTTC
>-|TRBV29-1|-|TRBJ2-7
CSVEKSGDALDEQYF
TGCAGCGTTGAAAAGAGTGGGGACGCTCTTGATGAGCAGTACTTC
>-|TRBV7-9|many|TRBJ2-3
CASSLGEGVGHTDTQYF
TGTGCCAGCAGCTTAGGAGAGGGAGTTGGGCACACAGATACGCAGTATTTT
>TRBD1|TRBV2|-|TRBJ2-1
CASSGQGAYYNEQFF
TGTGCCAGCAGTGGGCAGGGGGCGTACTACAATGAGCAGTTCTTC
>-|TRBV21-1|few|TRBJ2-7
CASNTDRAGSYEQYF
TGTGCCAGCAACACAGACAGGGCCGGCTCCTACGAGCAGTACTTC
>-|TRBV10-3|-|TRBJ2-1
CAISESSRVDEQFF
TGTGCCATCAGTGAGTCGAGCAGGGTCGATGAGCAGTTCTTC
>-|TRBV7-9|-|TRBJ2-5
CAGSLSSQETQYF
TGTGCCGGCAGCTTATCTAGCCAAGAGACCCAGTACTTC
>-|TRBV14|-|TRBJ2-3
CASSPGKVDTQYF
TGTGCCAGCAGCCCAGGGAAAGTGGATACGCAGTATTTT
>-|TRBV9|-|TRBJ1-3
CASSVGGTPSGNTIYF
TGTGCCAGCAGCGTAGGCGGGACCCCCTCTGGAAACACCATATATTTT
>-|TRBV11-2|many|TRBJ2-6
CASSLLRGGGANVLTF
TGTGCCAGCAGCTTATTACGCGGAGGCGGGGCCAACGTCCTGACTTTC
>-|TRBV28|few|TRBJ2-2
CASSSPLTGELFF
TGTGCCAGCAGTTCCCCTCTTACCGGGGAGCTGTTTTTT
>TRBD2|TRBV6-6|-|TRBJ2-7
CATLAGTYEQYF
TGTGCCACTCTAGCGGGCACCTACGAGCAGTACTTC
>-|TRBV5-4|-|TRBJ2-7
CASSLYESSYEQYF
TGTGCCAGCAGCTTGTACGAGAGCTCCTACGAGCAGTACTTC
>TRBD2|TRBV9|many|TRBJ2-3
CASSGSGDPGDTQYF
TGTGCCAGCAGCGGTAGCGGGGACCCCGGAGATACGCAGTATTTT
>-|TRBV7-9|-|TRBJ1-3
CASSSSPSGAGNTIYF
TGTGCCAGCAGCTCCAGCCCCTCCGGGGCTGGAAACACCATATATTTT
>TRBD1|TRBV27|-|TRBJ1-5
CASSLSGQGANQPQHF
TGTGCCAGCAGTTTATCGGGGCAGGGGGCAAATCAGCCCCAGCATTTT
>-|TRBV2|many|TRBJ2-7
CASRGRGNEQYF
TGTGCCAGCCGGGGTAGGGGCAACGAGCAGTACTTC
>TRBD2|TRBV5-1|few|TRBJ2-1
CASSLGGGGAQDGEQFF
TGCGCCAGCAGCTTGGGCGGCGGGGGGGCCCAGGATGGTGAGCAGTTCTTC
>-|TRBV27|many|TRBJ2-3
CASSFGGFTDTQYF
TGTGCCAGCAGTTTCGGGGGATTCACAGATACGCAGTATTTT
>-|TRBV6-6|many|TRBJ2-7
CASSYSPTEGRYEQYF
TGTGCCAGCAGTTACTCGCCGACAGAAGGACGCTACGAGCAGTACTTC
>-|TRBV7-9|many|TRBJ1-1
CASSPTPGQMNTEAFF
TGTGCCAGCAGCCCAACCCCTGGACAGATGAACACTGAAGCTTTCTTT
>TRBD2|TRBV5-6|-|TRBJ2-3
CASSLGAGGGTDTQYF
TGTGCCAGCAGTTTAGGGGCGGGGGGGGGCACAGATACGCAGTATTTT
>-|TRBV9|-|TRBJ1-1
CANSPDKNTEAFF
TGTGCCAACAGCCCCGATAAGAACACTGAAGCTTTCTTT
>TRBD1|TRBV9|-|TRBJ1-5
CARSAGQGNLPPQHF
TGTGCCCGCAGCGCCGGACAGGGCAATCTTCCGCCCCAGCATTTT
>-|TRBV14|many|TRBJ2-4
CASSHLADMIQYF
TGTGCCAGCAGCCACTTGGCCGATATGATTCAGTACTTC
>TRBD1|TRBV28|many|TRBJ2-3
CASSLLQGEKISTDTQYF
TGTGCCAGCAGTCTTTTACAGGGGGAGAAAATTAGCACAGATACGCAGTATTTT
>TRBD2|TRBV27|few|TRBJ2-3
CASLGSASGTDTQYF
TGTGCCAGCCTAGGTTCGGCTAGCGGGACAGATACGCAGTATTTT
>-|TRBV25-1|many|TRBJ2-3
CASSWGALTDTQYF
TGTGCCAGCAGTTGGGGGGCTCTGACAGATACGCAGTATTTT
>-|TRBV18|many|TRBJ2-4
CASSGSGENIQYF
TGTGCCAGCTCAGGATCGGGGGAAAACATTCAGTACTTC